This T cell receptor (beta chain) came from a study of T cells in Graves' hyperthyroidism and ophthalmopathy (dated by TCRdb to about 2019). Study-wide context: A discovery cohort of around 100 patients, approximately 45 with Graves' ophthalmopathy and 57 with stable Graves' hyperthyroidism, was used to find distinguishing TCR V-J signatures. Prospective prediction of ophthalmopathy was tested in an independent validation cohort consisting of about 19 hyperthyroidism patients and 17 patients who later progressed to ophthalmopathy. The approximately 90 discovery patients were randomly split 7:3 into training and test sets. In six Graves' hyperthyroidism patients, the study also compared T-cell repertoires from thyroid tissue with T-cell repertoires from blood. After sampling, hyperthyroidism patients received methimazole starting at 30 mg daily, and ophthalmopathy patients received high-dose intravenous methylprednisolone. TCR Vbeta CDR3 sequencing of approximately 140 peripheral blood samples (fewer than 45 ophthalmopathy, about 80 hyperthyroidism and roughly 17 progressor patients) is reported in the paper.

Broader findings and caveats from the paper: Most expanded thyroid clonotypes (frequency above 0.001) were also found in blood, which suggests that blood repertoires may mirror thyroid immune responses. During validation, the model predicted progression to ophthalmopathy a median of about 6.3 months ahead of onset, with more than 60% sensitivity and 72% to 85% specificity. A 13 V-J signature model separated ophthalmopathy from stable hyperthyroidism, with 87.88% sensitivity and about 81% specificity in cross-validation and 80%/75% in testing. Sample size was not statistically predetermined, and blinding of investigators to group allocation was not performed.

The CDR3 starts with the cysteine, ends with the phenylalanine, and has 12 residues. The retained sequence is limited to the CDR3, 36 bases, with the frame set at the first base. Relative to germline, V is 6 bases shorter and J is 10 bases shorter, with 18 bases between their ends. For CDR1 and CDR2, the germline V gene (reference sequence) lists DFQATT and SNEGSKA. The TCR beta CDR3 regions were amplified from RNA transcripts. A first-round RT-PCR of the TCR CDR3 used the HTBI primer set with the Qiagen OneStep RT-PCR kit. The libraries were constructed in a second round of multiplex PCR and then size-selected and purified. Sequencing of the libraries was done on an Illumina HiSeq2000 using paired-end 100 bp reads. The study's own analysis went as follows. SOAPnuke was used to process the raw data, removing reads that contained adapters or uncalled bases, had a mean Phred below 15, or lacked an exact match to the constant primer or identifier. High-quality paired reads were merged with COPE v1.2.5, and unique nucleotide sequences were defined as clonotypes. MiTCR v1.1 was used to align clonotypes to the IMGT TRBV, TRBD and TRBJ reference segments. The analysis was restricted to V-J combinations with a frequency above 0.0001, which together covered 99% to 99.2% of the repertoires. The TCS score was defined as the ratio of F50 (clonal expansion) to E x V (chaos), calculated using BLOSUM62-based TCRdist between CDR3 peptides within each V-J. Welch's t-statistics and random forest reduced fewer than 550 V-J features to 13, which were used in a naive Bayes classifier (R e1071). The Morisita-Horn index was used to measure how similar the thyroid and blood repertoires were. The public reads were reprocessed in TCRdb via fastp at Q25 and MiXCR, keeping in-frame beta chains. Each entry is one CDR3 protein sequence, shown with its most common DNA and genes. The V and J calls follow TCRdb's processing rather than the paper's. In this sample the table shows a few hundred thousand distinct CDR3 sequences, 46% of which occur a single time. The top ten clonotypes cover around 47% of the sample.

The study excluded patients with uncontrolled infections, other autoimmune diseases, pregnancy or lactation. Diagnoses were based on clinical symptoms, serum thyroxine and TRAb, thyroid ultrasound and orbital computed tomography. Total RNA was extracted with Trizol reagent, and quality was checked on an Agilent 2100 Bioanalyzer. In the case of this clonotype: Its antigen remains undetermined. One base away there is no much larger clone; base qualities are not given.

The specimen was peripheral blood or thyroid tissue (not recorded which). The receptor comes from an adult woman with Graves' disease, either hyperthyroidism or ophthalmopathy (not recorded which). This chain joins TRBV20-1 to TRBJ1-1; the D gene is perhaps TRBD1, on 5 matching bases. The DNA sequence is TGCAGTGCCAGGCCGGGGCCGATTCCAGCTTTCTTT. Its amino acids are CSARPGPIPAFF.